This T cell receptor beta chain stems from a study of Graves' ophthalmopathy and Graves' hyperthyroidism. Study-wide results and caveats: Researchers report that a 13-signature model separated ophthalmopathy from stable hyperthyroidism, posting around 86% sensitivity and roughly 80% specificity. The authors also found most expanded thyroid clonotypes above 0.001 frequency in blood.

This clonotype was seen repeatedly, ten times or more. The antigen is not known. RNA transcripts were the source from which TCR beta CDR3 regions were amplified. Investigators did first-round RT-PCR with HTBI primers, then second-round multiplex PCR. TCRdb analysed the multiplex PCR reads with MiXCR anew, one entry per CDR3 protein. The data hold 620,000 or so distinct CDR3 sequences, with 22% observed a single time. CDR1 MNHNS and CDR2 SASEGT come from the germline V gene. The CDR3 contains 13 residues. After removal of 6 bases from V and 4 bases from J, the junction contained 4 bases not matched to a gene.

The V gene is TRBV6-1, the J gene TRBJ2-7; 9 bases line up with TRBD1. Sequenced input: peripheral blood. This TCR was recovered from a woman aged 18-29 years with stable Graves' hyperthyroidism. Some clones in this sample may be carry-over from other donors' samples. CDR3 region: CASRDRGGYEQYF. CDR3 sequence (DNA): TGTGCCAGCAGGGACAGGGGAGGATACGAGCAGTACTTC.